The following is a TCR beta chain sequence with its context. The CDR3 is made up of 14 amino acids. V shed 5 bases and J shed 2 bases, with 13 bases lying between them. Germline assignment: CDR1 SGHAT and CDR2 FQNNGV. The sample is drawn from a study of shared clonotypes between healthy human individuals. Every donor, a Caucasian adult, lived in Nashville, Tennessee. The material for each subset, its genomic DNA, was split evenly across several immunoSEQ plates. Ten immunoSEQ deep assay plates were used to sequence unsorted PBMC DNA. The assay was immunoSEQ multiplex PCR, and TCRdb's table has in-frame clones only and misses some. The sample consists of some 510,000 clones, more than 65% of them appearing once.

The sequenced material came from PBMCs. The chain carries TRBV11-2 and TRBJ2-7, with a weak D call TRBD1 (6 bases). The sequence was obtained from a middle-aged woman in good health. Some clones in this sample may be carry-over from other donors' samples. As DNA, the CDR3 is TGTGCCAGCAGCCGGACAGAGTTTGCCTACGAGCAGTACTTC. This gives the protein CASSRTEFAYEQYF.